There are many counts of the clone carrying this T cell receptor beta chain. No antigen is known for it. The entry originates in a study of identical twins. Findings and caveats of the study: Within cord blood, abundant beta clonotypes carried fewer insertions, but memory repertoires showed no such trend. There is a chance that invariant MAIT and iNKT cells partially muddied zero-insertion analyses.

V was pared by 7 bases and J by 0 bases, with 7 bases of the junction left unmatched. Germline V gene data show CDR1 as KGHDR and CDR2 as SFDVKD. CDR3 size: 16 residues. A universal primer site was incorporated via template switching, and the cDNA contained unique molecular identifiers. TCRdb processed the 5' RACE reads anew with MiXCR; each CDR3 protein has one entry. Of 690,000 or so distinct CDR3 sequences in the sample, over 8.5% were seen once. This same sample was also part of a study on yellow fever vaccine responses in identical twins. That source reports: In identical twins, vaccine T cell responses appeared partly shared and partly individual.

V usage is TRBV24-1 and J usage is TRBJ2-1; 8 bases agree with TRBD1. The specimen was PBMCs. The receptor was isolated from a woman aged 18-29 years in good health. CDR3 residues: CATRGTGSSSYNEQFF. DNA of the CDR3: TGTGCCACCAGGGGGACAGGTTCATCCTCCTACAATGAGCAGTTCTTC.